The 23 T cell receptor beta chains reported below all come from one sample, sequenced in a study of blood T cell repertoires in COVID-19. The assay was immunoSEQ multiplex PCR, and TCRdb's table has in-frame clones only and misses some. The profile shows 130,000 or so clones, around 81% of them singletons. The material sequenced was peripheral blood. The receptors were sampled from a woman aged 55-69 years with active or convalescent COVID-19.

This rearrangement joins TRBV30 to TRBJ2-1, with D perhaps matching TRBD2 (5 bases). Germline V gives CDR1 GTSNPN, CDR2 SVGIG (reference sequence). CDR3 length: 14 amino acids. V was cut by 8 bases and J by 0 bases, with 14 bases left in between. This CDR3 reads CATGSQSSYNEQFF. The CDR3 DNA follows: TGTGCCACGGGAAGCCAAAGCTCCTACAATGAGCAGTTCTTC.

The chain joins TRBV6-1 to TRBJ1-3; 8 nucleotides align to TRBD1. The CDR3 contains 17 residues. After removal of 4 bases from V and 2 bases from J, the junction contained 10 bases not matched to a gene. Germline CDR1 reads MNHNS; CDR2 reads SASEGT. The chain's CDR3 is CASSAGTGTSAGNTIYF. The CDR3 DNA sequence: TGTGCCAGCAGTGCCGGGACAGGAACCTCTGCTGGAAACACCATATATTTT.

The V call is TRBV24-1, the J call TRBJ2-3; D might be TRBD1 (5 bases). The CDR3 totals 13 residues. Germline V gene data show CDR1 as KGHDR and CDR2 as SFDVKD. V dropped 9 bases and J dropped 2 bases, with 11 bases sitting between them. CDR3 DNA sequence: TGTGCCACCTCGACAGTAGTCACAGATACGCAGTATTTT. This codes for CATSTVVTDTQYF.

This chain connects TRBV4-3 to TRBJ2-3; D perhaps matches TRBD2 (5 bases). Germline V gives CDR1 LGHNA, CDR2 YSLEER. Trimming took 2 bases from V and 4 from J, leaving 16 bases between them. The CDR3 spans 16 residues. The CDR3 protein is CASSQFSSGSADTQYF. CDR3 sequence (DNA): TGCGCCAGCAGCCAATTTTCCAGTGGGAGTGCAGATACGCAGTATTTT.

This CDR3 reads CASSGPGLSSYNSPLHF. In DNA form, the CDR3 reads TGTGCCAGCAGTGGACCGGGACTTAGCTCCTATAATTCACCCCTCCACTTT. This chain uses TRBV6-1 with TRBJ1-6; possibly TRBD1 for D (5 bases). CDR3 length: 17 amino acids. Deletions cut 4 bases from V and 0 bases from J, with 13 bases between. The germline CDR1 and CDR2 sequences are MNHNS and SASEGT.

Only one count was recorded for this clone. The CDR3 loop is CASSPGTVTNSPLHF. As DNA, the CDR3 is TGTGCCAGTAGCCCAGGGACAGTGACTAATTCACCCCTCCACTTT. J is TRBJ1-6 and V is TRBV19; 7 nucleotides align to TRBD1. Germline lookup yields CDR1 LNHDA and CDR2 SQIVND (reference sequence). The trim removed 6 bases at V and 6 bases at J, leaving 8 bases unmatched. The CDR3 extends over 15 amino acids. Full variable domain (missing parts from reference TRBV19 and TRBJ1-6): DGGITQSPKYLFRKEGQNVTLSCEQNLNHDAMYWYRQDPGQGLRLIYYSQIVNDFQKGDIAEGYSVSREKKESFPLTVTSAQKNPTAFYLCASSPGTVTNSPLHFGNGTRLTVT.

DNA of the CDR3: TGTGCCAGCAGCCCCTACAGGGGCTACGAGCAGTACTTC. Residues: CASSPYRGYEQYF. The chain links TRBV7-2 to TRBJ2-7; 7 nucleotides line up with TRBD1. CDR3 length: 13 residues. V lost 5 bases to trimming and J lost 3 bases; unmatched junction nucleotides: 4. Germline V gene data show CDR1 as SGHTA and CDR2 as FQGNSA.

The chain is built from TRBV7-3 and TRBJ2-3, with 10 bases identical to TRBD2. Trimming removed 4 bases from V and 0 bases from J; junction bases left unmatched: 10. Germline CDR1 reads SGHTA; CDR2 reads FQGTGA. The CDR3 has 18 residues. The CDR3 DNA reads TGTGCCAGCAGCTCAACCCAGGCGGGACTAGCGAGCACAGATACGCAGTATTTT. Encoded protein: CASSSTQAGLASTDTQYF.

This chain connects TRBV24-1 to TRBJ2-7, with D possibly matching TRBD1 (6 bases). Germline loops: CDR1 KGHDR, CDR2 SFDVKD. V lost 3 bases to trimming and J lost 0 bases, with 14 bases between them. The CDR3 spans 16 residues. The CDR3 region has the DNA TGTGCCACCAGTGATCCCGACAGGAGTGGCTCCTACGAGCAGTACTTC. Protein sequence: CATSDPDRSGSYEQYF.

This sequence joins TRBV27 and TRBJ1-1, with TRBD1 as a possible D gene (6 bases). With 1 base removed from V and 8 bases from J, the gap between germline ends came to 20 bases. This CDR3 spans 16 amino acids. Germline-derived CDR1 and CDR2 are MNHEY and SMNVEV (reference sequence). The CDR3 coding sequence is TGTGCCAGCAGTTTATATCCCAGGGGTGGTCCCCTAGAAGCTTTCTTT. This encodes CASSLYPRGGPLEAFF.

The V call is TRBV15, the J call TRBJ2-1, with unresolved D. V was cut by 6 bases and J by 3 bases, with 9 bases left in between. This CDR3 spans 13 amino acids. CDR1 is LNHNV, CDR2 YYDKDF, per germline (reference sequence). This CDR3 reads CATRRSNYNEQFF. CDR3 DNA sequence: TGTGCCACCAGGCGTAGCAACTACAATGAGCAGTTCTTC. Combining the CDR3 with reference TRBV15 and TRBJ2-1 gives the whole variable domain DAMVIQNPRYQVTQFGKPVTLSCSQTLNHNVMYWYQQKSSQAPKLLFHYYDKDFNNEADTPDNFQSRRPNTSFCFLDIRSPGLGDTAMYLCATRRSNYNEQFFGPGTRLTVL.

The chain joins TRBV4-1 to TRBJ1-4, with TRBD1 matching over 8 bases. CDR3 length equals 16 residues. Per the germline V gene, CDR1 is MGHRA and CDR2 is YSYEKL. V shed 0 bases and J 3 bases; nucleotides not matched to a gene: 3. CDR3 amino acids: CASSQDGTGANEKLFF. CDR3 DNA sequence: TGCGCCAGCAGCCAAGATGGGACAGGTGCTAATGAAAAACTGTTTTTT.

CDR3 region: CASSIDPGTEAFF. CDR3 nucleotides: TGTGCCAGTAGTATAGATCCAGGCACTGAAGCTTTCTTT. The gene calls are TRBV19 and TRBJ1-1; D ambiguous. The germline gives CDR1 LNHDA, CDR2 SQIVND (reference sequence). The V end was cut by 0 bases, the J end by 4 bases, with 6 bases between. The CDR3 covers 13 residues.

Details on this clone: Other nucleotide sequences from this sample produce the same CDR3. The chain links TRBV29-1 to TRBJ1-1; 9 bases line up with TRBD1. This CDR3 contains 13 residues. Per the germline V gene, CDR1 is SQVTM and CDR2 is ANQGSEA. V was pared by 7 bases and J by 2 bases, with 5 bases of the junction left unmatched. This CDR3 reads CSAKTGGNTEAFF. For the CDR3, the DNA is TGCAGCGCAAAGACAGGGGGTAACACTGAAGCTTTCTTT.

This chain links TRBV5-1 with TRBJ2-1; 7 nucleotides line up with TRBD2. The CDR3 is made up of 14 amino acids. Per the germline V gene, CDR1 is SGHRS and CDR2 is YFSETQ. Trimming at V came to 1 base and at J to 10 bases, leaving 8 bases not matched to a gene. In DNA form, the CDR3 reads TGCGCCAGCAGCTTGACTAGAGAAGCGGGAGAGCAGTTCTTC. This codes for CASSLTREAGEQFF. The whole variable domain, filled in from reference TRBV5-1 and TRBJ2-1, reads KAGVTQTPRYLIKTRGQQVTLSCSPISGHRSVSWYQQTPGQGLQFLFEYFSETQRNKGNFPGRFSGRQFSNSRSEMNVSTLELGDSALYLCASSLTREAGEQFFGPGTRLTVL.

The chain joins TRBV10-2 to TRBJ2-5; 8 bases line up with TRBD1. Germline V gene lookup returns CDR1 WSHSY and CDR2 SAAADI. With V trimmed by 4 bases and J by 5 bases, 9 bases remained unmatched. The CDR3 has 15 amino acids. The CDR3 region is CASSAAGGFGETQYF. CDR3 sequence (DNA): TGCGCCAGCAGTGCGGCAGGGGGCTTCGGGGAGACCCAGTACTTC.

The rearrangement joins TRBV28 to TRBJ2-1; TRBD2 matches at 14 bases. V dropped 0 bases and J dropped 6; count of bases not matched to a gene: 10. Germline V gene data show CDR1 as MDHEN and CDR2 as SYDVKM. CDR3 length: 19 amino acids. CDR3 amino acids: CASSLWTSGRAIESNEQFF. The CDR3 DNA sequence: TGTGCCAGCAGTTTATGGACTAGCGGGAGGGCCATAGAGAGCAATGAGCAGTTCTTC.

This chain uses TRBV18 with TRBJ1-5; D is possibly TRBD1 (6 bases). Trimming pared 4 bases from V and 5 bases from J, leaving 18 bases between. Germline V gives CDR1 KGHSH, CDR2 LQKENI. This CDR3 has 16 residues. For the CDR3, the DNA is TGTGCCAGCTCACGCACTACCGGGACACCTTATCAGCCCCAGCATTTT. Translation gives CASSRTTGTPYQPQHF.

The gene calls are TRBV18 and TRBJ2-7; 12 positions agree with TRBD2. Germline V gene lookup returns CDR1 KGHSH and CDR2 LQKENI. Losses at the gene ends were 5 bases for V and 0 bases for J; bases not matched to a gene: 5. This CDR3 is built from 16 residues. The CDR3 sequence is CASSFPTSGSSYEQYF. The CDR3 region has the DNA TGTGCCAGCTCATTTCCGACTAGCGGGAGCTCCTACGAGCAGTACTTC.

The chain links TRBV6-5 to TRBJ2-5, with D unresolved. V lost 4 bases and J lost 2, with 5 bases in between. This CDR3 spans 12 amino acids. Germline assignment: CDR1 MNHEY and CDR2 SVGAGI. Written as DNA, the CDR3 is TGTGCCAGCAGTTTACAGCAAGAGACCCAGTACTTC. Residues: CASSLQQETQYF.

CDR3 in DNA: TGTGCCAGCAGCCGTGAGATCACAGATACGCAGTATTTT. Protein sequence: CASSREITDTQYF. The rearrangement links TRBV2 to TRBJ2-3; D unclear. CDR3 length equals 13 residues. Trimming pared 6 bases from V and 2 bases from J, leaving 9 bases between. Germline values: CDR1 SNHLY, CDR2 FYNNEI.

Only a few counts were recorded for this clone. The chain is built from TRBV4-1 and TRBJ2-3, with D unclear. Trimming took off 1 base at V and 3 bases at J, with 14 bases between the two ends. This CDR3 has 16 residues. From germline, CDR1 is MGHRA and CDR2 YSYEKL. The CDR3 region is CASSQVNLVVTDTQYF. Here the CDR3 DNA reads TGCGCCAGCAGCCAAGTTAATCTAGTAGTGACAGATACGCAGTATTTT.

This clone was observed a handful of times. This sequence joins TRBV24-1 and TRBJ1-5, with 7 bases aligning to TRBD1. V trimming: 5 bases; J trimming: 3 bases; junction bases outside the gene matches: 3. Germline V CDR1 and CDR2: KGHDR, SFDVKD. The CDR3 totals 14 residues. In DNA, the CDR3 is TGTGCCACCAGTGGACAGGGTAACAATCAGCCCCAGCATTTT. It specifies CATSGQGNNQPQHF.